This TCR beta chain emerged from a study of blood T cell repertoires in COVID-19. As for the study in general: PBMCs, B-cell-depleted T cells, or T cells provided the cDNA or gDNA that made up the material.

Remarks on this clone: The same CDR3 can be traced to other DNA sequences in this sample.

The J segment lost 5 bases and the V segment lost 4 bases, leaving 4 bases of the junction unmatched. Germline V gives CDR1 KGHSH, CDR2 LQKENI. The CDR3 has 13 amino acids. Authors' analysis steps: Using reference gene primer amplification, nucleated cell counts were estimated. The assay was immunoSEQ multiplex PCR, and TCRdb's table has in-frame clones only and misses some. V and J calls and clone size are those listed in that table; D and trimming were worked out from the DNA. The repertoire includes a few hundred thousand clones, roughly 84% of them detected once, and about 10% sits in the top ten.

The chain has TRBV18 and TRBJ1-1, with TRBD1 identical over 7 bases. The clonotype was recovered from a woman of 80 years or more with COVID-19, enrolled during active disease. Sequencing was done on a sample of peripheral blood. The CDR3 here is CASSRQGGTEAFF. DNA for the CDR3: TGTGCCAGCTCACGACAGGGTGGGACTGAAGCTTTCTTT.